The clone carrying this T cell receptor (delta chain) was seen a handful of times. TCRdb's protein for this DNA is that of a much larger clone and differs from the translation at residue 4, likely a read error; the protein shown is the DNA translation. These data are taken from a study of gamma-delta chains in newborns, infants, children. Study information: Microbial exposure reportedly drives polyclonal innate γδ T cell expansion after birth.

TCRdb processed the reads again with the CATT caller. This table holds about 7,000 delta-chain clones, roughly 0.7% found once. Germline values: CDR1 GEAIGNYY, CDR2 EKD. The CDR3 is 20 residues long. The TCR originated in a child who was a newborn, infant or young child, either healthy, febrile or measles-vaccinated (not recorded which). The chain links TRDV2 to TRDJ3; 11 nucleotides line up with TRDD3. Sample: blood. The CDR3 region has the DNA TGTGCCTGTAACACTTTGGGGGATACGCTTCCCTCCTGGGACACCCGACAGATGTTTTTC. Translation gives CACNTLGDTLPSWDTRQMFF.